This T cell receptor beta chain emerged from a study of cytomegalovirus exposure and HLA in healthy donors. On this clone itself: Its target is not known.

Study-level points and caveats: Both high specificity and high sensitivity reportedly marked the classifier's diagnosis of cytomegalovirus status.

Some clones are missing from TCRdb's copy, which holds only in-frame ones; the method was immunoSEQ multiplex PCR. Of about 60,000 clones listed, about nine tenths are singletons. The CDR3 totals 13 residues. Unmatched junction bases numbered 1, after V lost 4 bases and J lost 1 base. Looked up from germline, CDR1 is LNHDA and CDR2 is SQIVND (reference sequence). Sequenced: PBMCs. The sequence derives from a man between 18 and 29 years old in good health and CMV-seronegative. The V and J genes are TRBV19 and TRBJ2-7; 7 bases align to TRBD1. Here the CDR3 DNA reads TGTGCCAGTAGTACGGGACAGTCCTACGAGCAGTACTTC. Translation gives CASSTGQSYEQYF. The full variable domain, with the rest looked up from reference TRBV19 and TRBJ2-7, is DGGITQSPKYLFRKEGQNVTLSCEQNLNHDAMYWYRQDPGQGLRLIYYSQIVNDFQKGDIAEGYSVSREKKESFPLTVTSAQKNPTAFYLCASSTGQSYEQYFGPGTRLTVT.